This entry is about one TCR beta chain. Antigen: not known. Cells defined as naive were viable CD3+CD4+ or CD3+CD8+ and CCR7+CD45RA+CD45RO-CD95-CD27+CD28+. Sequencing used immunoSEQ multiplex PCR; TCRdb keeps in-frame clones, though not all of them. The sample shows about 16,000 clones, around 94% of them seen only once. The data belong to a study of T cells after posttransplantation cyclophosphamide. Study-wide results and caveats: Recipient CMV seropositivity and CMV reactivation strongly tracked TRB clonality.

CDR1 SGHRS and CDR2 YFSETQ come from the germline V gene. V lost 3 bases to trimming and J lost 8 bases; unmatched junction nucleotides: 7. The CDR3 is made up of 13 amino acids. J is TRBJ1-1 and V is TRBV5-1; TRBD1 matches at 7 bases. This receptor was taken from a woman in her 50s in good health and a related stem cell transplant donor. Specimen: naive CD4+ T cells sorted from blood. Here the CDR3 DNA reads TGCGCCAGCAGCTCATCACAGGACAGGGAAGCTTTCTTT. Its protein product is CASSSSQDREAFF.